The 20 T cell receptor beta chains listed next were all sequenced from one sample in a study of radiotherapy plus CTLA-4 blockade in lung cancer. This table comes from immunoSEQ multiplex PCR, and its TCRdb copy is limited to in-frame clones, with some not included. The sample lists 28,000 or so clones; around 73% were seen once. The source material was peripheral blood, sampled from a patient treated with radiotherapy plus ipilimumab. All receptors derive from a human donor with non-small cell lung cancer who had stable disease on radiotherapy plus ipilimumab.

CDR3 coding DNA: TGTGCCAGCAGTTTTGACAGCCTAGGCGAAAAACTGTTTTTT. It codes for CASSFDSLGEKLFF. The V gene is TRBV28, the J gene TRBJ1-4, with D perhaps TRBD1 (5 bases). The V gene's germline CDR1 is MDHEN and CDR2 SYDVKM. CDR3 length equals 14 residues. The V and J ends lost 3 bases and 8 bases respectively, with 13 bases between them.

CDR3 sequence: CASMSLGGQETQYF. CDR3 nucleotides: TGTGCCAGCATGTCCCTCGGGGGGCAAGAGACCCAGTACTTC. The chain employs TRBV6-6 and TRBJ2-5; 7 positions agree with TRBD2. Germline V lookup: CDR1 MNHNY, CDR2 SVGAGI (reference sequence). The V gene end was trimmed by 7 bases and the J gene end by 2 bases; junction bases not matched to a gene: 7. The CDR3 extends over 14 amino acids.

The chain uses TRBV29-1 and TRBJ2-7; 8 bases fit TRBD1. The CDR3 spans 13 residues. Germline values: CDR1 SQVTM, CDR2 ANQGSEA. Trimming took 3 bases from V and 5 from J; bases not matched to a gene: 6. CDR3 DNA: TGCAGCGTTGATGGGGACAGGAGCCACGAGCAGTACTTC. It translates to CSVDGDRSHEQYF.

V and J are TRBV19 and TRBJ1-3, with D perhaps matching TRBD1 (6 bases). The CDR3 length is 13 residues. Trimming took 5 bases from V and 4 from J, leaving 9 bases between them. The V gene's germline CDR1 is LNHDA and CDR2 SQIVND (reference sequence). The CDR3 DNA reads as TGTGCCAGTAGTTGGACAGCGGGAAACACCATATATTTT. It yields the protein CASSWTAGNTIYF. Complete variable domain (other parts from reference TRBV19 and TRBJ1-3): DGGITQSPKYLFRKEGQNVTLSCEQNLNHDAMYWYRQDPGQGLRLIYYSQIVNDFQKGDIAEGYSVSREKKESFPLTVTSAQKNPTAFYLCASSWTAGNTIYFGEGSWLTVV.

The V gene is TRBV11-2, the J gene TRBJ2-7, with D tentatively TRBD1 (6 bases). Germline lookup yields CDR1 SGHAT and CDR2 FQNNGV. V gave up 7 bases and J gave up 2 bases, with 18 bases separating them. The CDR3 runs 15 residues. The CDR3 DNA is TGTGCCAGCACCCTAGGTCGGACAGACCCCTACGAGCAGTACGTC. It specifies CASTLGRTDPYEQYV.

The chain links TRBV7-2 to TRBJ1-5; D remains unclear. The CDR3 has 15 amino acids. V lost 6 bases and J lost 0, with 12 bases in between. The germline gives CDR1 SGHTA, CDR2 FQGNSA. The CDR3: CASSPRTGSNQPQHF. The CDR3 DNA sequence: TGTGCCAGCAGTCCCCGTACGGGTAGCAATCAGCCCCAGCATTTT. The whole variable domain, remainder taken from reference TRBV7-2 and TRBJ1-5, is GAGVSQSPSNKVTEKGKDVELRCDPISGHTALYWYRQSLGQGLEFLIYFQGNSAPDKSGLPSDRFSAERTGGSVSTLTIQRTQQEDSAVYLCASSPRTGSNQPQHFGDGTRLSIL.

As for this clone: The same CDR3 is also encoded by other DNA sequences in this sample. The chain links TRBV10-3 to TRBJ1-2; D remains unclear. The CDR3 covers 12 residues. V lost 8 bases to trimming and J lost 2 bases, with 9 bases between them. Germline V gene lookup returns CDR1 ENHRY and CDR2 SYGVKD. The CDR3 spells CAIEDLNYGYTF. The CDR3 DNA sequence: TGTGCCATCGAGGACTTGAACTATGGCTACACCTTC.

V usage is TRBV19 and J usage is TRBJ2-7; 9 bases map to TRBD1. The V gene's germline CDR1 is LNHDA and CDR2 SQIVND (reference sequence). The CDR3 runs to 16 residues. Trimming at V came to 3 bases and at J to 2 bases, leaving 8 bases not matched to a gene. The CDR3 sequence is CASSILLGTGTYEQYF. CDR3 in DNA: TGTGCCAGTAGTATTTTACTGGGGACAGGGACCTACGAGCAGTACTTC.

This chain uses TRBV5-1 with TRBJ1-2, with TRBD1 identical over 7 bases. V shed 1 base, J shed 8 bases, and the junction held 5 bases outside the gene matches. This CDR3 has 13 amino acids. Germline values: CDR1 SGHRS, CDR2 YFSETQ. The CDR3 loop reads CASSLTGAGGYTF. CDR3 sequence (DNA): TGCGCCAGCAGCTTGACAGGGGCCGGGGGCTACACCTTC.

V and J are TRBV19 and TRBJ2-5; 7 bases are shared with TRBD2. In germline, CDR1 is LNHDA, CDR2 SQIVND (reference sequence). The V gene end was trimmed by 3 bases and the J gene end by 5 bases; junction bases not matched to a gene: 9. This CDR3 spans 15 amino acids. Here the CDR3 reads CASSIFPGRAETQYF. The CDR3 DNA is TGTGCCAGTAGTATCTTCCCAGGGAGGGCCGAGACCCAGTACTTC.

The genes are TRBV7-6 and TRBJ2-1; TRBD1 matches at 7 bases. V was clipped by 5 bases and J by 4 bases; unmatched bases: 8. The germline V gene encodes CDR1 SGHVS and CDR2 FNYEAQ. This CDR3 spans 15 amino acids. The CDR3 DNA follows: TGTGCCAGCAGCCTGACAGGGTACTCATACAATGAGCAGTTCTTC. Translating it yields CASSLTGYSYNEQFF.

The chain joins TRBV1 to TRBJ2-6; no DNA check was done on the table's D call, TRBD1. TRBV1 corresponds to a pseudogene. The CDR3 runs to 17 residues. The CDR3: CTSRPSCAQSRANVLTF. The CDR3 DNA is TGCACCAGCAGACCGTCATGTGCACAAAGTCGGGCCAACGTCCTGACTTTC.

This sequence joins TRBV4-1 and TRBJ2-7; D remains unclear. Germline CDR1 MGHRA, CDR2 YSYEKL. The CDR3 runs 15 residues. V lost 1 base and J lost 0, with 10 bases in between. CDR3 in DNA: TGCGCCAGCAGCCAAGGGTACGGAAGCTCCTACGAGCAGTACTTC. It is translated as CASSQGYGSSYEQYF.

V gene TRBV30 combines with J gene TRBJ1-5, with 8 bases fitting TRBD1. Germline trimming cut 0 bases from V and 6 bases from J; bases unmatched to any gene: 4. The CDR3 is 14 amino acids. Germline values: CDR1 GTSNPN, CDR2 SVGIG (reference sequence). Here the CDR3 reads CAWSVGQGRQPQHF. The CDR3 nucleotides read TGTGCCTGGAGTGTAGGACAGGGACGTCAGCCCCAGCATTTT.

CDR3 DNA sequence: TGTGCCAGCAGGCCCCCTTGGCTGAACACTGAAGCTTTCTTT. Its protein is CASRPPWLNTEAFF. J is TRBJ1-1 and V is TRBV27, with D uncertain. Germline CDR1 and CDR2: MNHEY and SMNVEV (reference sequence). V was trimmed by 6 bases and J by 0 bases, leaving 11 bases between them. The CDR3 is 14 residues long.

The genes are TRBV7-3 and TRBJ2-2; D is uncertain. The CDR3 length is 15 residues. V was trimmed by 0 bases and J by 2 bases, leaving 7 bases between them. Germline assignment: CDR1 SGHTA and CDR2 FQGTGA. The CDR3 nucleotides read TGTGCCAGCAGCTTAACCCAGGAAAACACCGGGGAGCTGTTTTTT. Encoded protein: CASSLTQENTGELFF.

CDR3 sequence: CASSATLNENEKLFF. CDR3 bases: TGTGCCAGCTCTGCCACGCTAAATGAGAATGAAAAACTGTTTTTT. This chain connects TRBV18 to TRBJ1-4; no clear D gene. The CDR3 loop spans 15 amino acids. Trimming removed 6 bases from V and 5 bases from J, with 16 bases in between. Germline values: CDR1 KGHSH, CDR2 LQKENI.

The chain combines TRBV19 with TRBJ2-5; D is uncertain. This CDR3 is built from 13 residues. CDR1 is LNHDA and CDR2 is SQIVND in the germline V gene (reference sequence). V lost 1 base and J 5 bases, leaving 8 bases between the germline ends. For the CDR3, the DNA is TGTGCCAGTAGTATAGCAGGAATCGAGACCCAGTACTTC. Its protein product is CASSIAGIETQYF. Full variable domain (outside the CDR3, taken from reference TRBV19 and TRBJ2-5): DGGITQSPKYLFRKEGQNVTLSCEQNLNHDAMYWYRQDPGQGLRLIYYSQIVNDFQKGDIAEGYSVSREKKESFPLTVTSAQKNPTAFYLCASSIAGIETQYFGPGTRLLVL.

This rearrangement joins TRBV6-5 to TRBJ1-6, with TRBD1 identical over 7 bases. Looked up from germline, CDR1 is MNHEY and CDR2 is SVGAGI. The CDR3 length is 15 residues. With V trimmed by 1 base and J by 7 bases, 4 bases remained unmatched. Here the CDR3 reads CASSYYSGGNSPLHF. The CDR3 DNA sequence: TGTGCCAGCAGTTACTACTCAGGGGGAAATTCACCCCTCCACTTT.

CDR3 bases: TGTGCCAGCGGGAAGACAGGGGGTACCGGGGAGCTGTTTTTT. Its protein is CASGKTGGTGELFF. The V and J genes are TRBV9 and TRBJ2-2; TRBD1 matches at 9 bases. The V gene's germline CDR1 is SGDLS and CDR2 YYNGEE. The CDR3 length is 14 residues. After removal of 7 bases from V and 5 bases from J, the junction contained 6 bases not matched to a gene.